This T cell receptor (beta chain) stems from a study of blood T cell repertoires in COVID-19 (dated by TCRdb to 2018 to 2020). Background for the entire study: The collaborator samples originated in the United States, Italy and Spain and spanned the acute and convalescent phases of COVID-19. The prospective study material was composed of cDNA or gDNA derived from T cells, B-cell-depleted T cells, or PBMCs. Deeply sampled blood TCRbeta repertoires from subjects exposed to, actively infected with, or recovered from COVID-19 were included in the dataset. A freely available public database, intended as a resource for researchers studying the immune response to SARS-CoV-2, is where the repertoires were released. The samples were drawn from two sources: the first 160 participants of the ongoing ImmuneRACE study, and fewer than 1,500 subjects contributed by 6 global collaborators. Sample metadata almost always included a de-identified subject ID, COVID-19 status, age in years and sex. Where available, HLA class I and class II types were taken from metadata supplied by the sample provider and were not determined by assay-based typing. Overall study results and their limits: The quantity of clinical and demographic metadata differed by source and by participant and was supplied without curation.

Details on this clone: The specificity of this receptor is unknown. No clone much larger than this one lies a single base away; base qualities are absent.

The germline ends are 20 bases apart after V is trimmed by 4 bases and J by 8 bases. Taken from the germline V gene, the CDR1 and CDR2 loops are SNHLY and FYNNEI. Inclusive of the bounding cysteine and phenylalanine, the CDR3 is 16 residues long. The sequence is cut down to CDR3 DNA, 48 bases in frame from base 1. Each collaborating institution followed its own protocols to collect whole blood in K2EDTA tubes. Collaborator samples were shipped for TCRbeta analysis as frozen whole blood, isolated PBMCs, or DNA extracted from either sample type. The immunoSEQ Assay, a bias-controlled multiplex PCR, was used to amplify TCRbeta CDR3 regions from genomic DNA. Per the authors' processing: The number of nucleated cells in each sample was estimated from the amplification of reference gene primers within the assay. To quantify the absolute abundance of each unique TCRbeta CDR3 rearrangement, sequence reads were collapsed and filtered. For each sample, productive Simpson clonality was calculated as the square root of Simpson's diversity index across productive rearrangements. TCRdb re-hosts the immuneACCESS table, in-frame sequences only. Its copies lack some clones; in the studies checked, an unresolved V gene accounts for under half of them, and the cause for the rest is not known. Clone size and the V and J calls come from that table; the DNA yielded D and trimming. The sample data list some 58,000 clones, and 80% to 95% of these were observed just once. The ten biggest clones cover 4.6% of the sample.

What was sequenced was peripheral blood. This receptor was identified in a man in his forties or fifties with active COVID-19. The chain is made from TRBV2 and TRBJ1-4, and possibly TRBD1, on 5 matching bases. The sequenced DNA is TGTGCCAGCAGTGGAGGGGAGGAGGGTCGGGGCGAAAAACTGTTTTTT. This codes for CASSGGEEGRGEKLFF. Here the CDR3 is joined to the reference TRBV2 and TRBJ1-4 genes, and the full variable domain is: EPEVTQTPSHQVTQMGQEVILRCVPISNHLYFYWYRQILGQKVEFLVSFYNNEISEKSEIFDDQFSVERPDGSNFTLKIRSTKLEDSAMYFCASSGGEEGRGEKLFFGSGTQLSVL.